This T cell receptor (beta chain) was sequenced in a study of long-term antiretroviral therapy in people with HIV. The germline V gene has CDR1 MRHNA and CDR2 SNTAGT. This CDR3 region has 16 residues. With V trimmed by 3 bases and J by 0 bases, 1 base remained unmatched. Points from the study as a whole: Against controls, HIV repertoires showed narrower ranges of CDR3 length.

Version v3.0 of the immunoSEQ assay was performed at survey level. Assay: immunoSEQ multiplex PCR; the TCRdb copy retains only in-frame clones and omits some. The sample has just over 20,000 clones, 70% to 85% seen once. On this clone: Its matching antigen is unknown.

The chain is built from TRBV6-4 and TRBJ2-3; 12 nucleotides agree with TRBD2. This material consisted of unsorted PBMCs, taken 0.5 years after starting antiretroviral therapy. This TCR came from a man between 18 and 29 years old with HIV. This chain's CDR3 is CASSDTSGRSTDTQYF. Here the CDR3 DNA reads TGTGCCAGCAGTGATACTAGCGGGAGGAGCACAGATACGCAGTATTTT.